The 29 T cell receptor beta chains in this list originate from one sample, sequenced in a study of prognosis after radiotherapy for stage I lung cancer. The study amplified the TCR beta CDR3 region from genomic DNA. This amplification was carried out by two rounds of multiplex PCR. Individual primers that were specific to each TRBV and TRBJ gene served in first-round PCR. TCRdb reprocessed the multiplex PCR reads with MiXCR, giving one entry per CDR3 protein. The sample has about 14,000 distinct CDR3 sequences, 25% to 35% seen once. Source: PBMCs, taken before or after stereotactic body radiation therapy (not recorded which). The receptors stem from a donor aged 50 or older with non-small cell lung cancer.

This clonotype is classed as medium-sized (0.01 to 0.1%). The chain carries TRBV5-1 and TRBJ1-6; D remains unclear. This CDR3 contains 16 residues. Germline assignment: CDR1 SGHRS and CDR2 YFSETQ. Trimming stripped 2 bases from V and 5 bases from J, with 14 bases between. The CDR3 here is CASSLGAPRNNSPLHF. In DNA form, the CDR3 reads TGCGCCAGCAGCTTAGGAGCCCCAAGGAATAATTCACCCCTCCACTTT.

The chain uses TRBV5-5 and TRBJ1-4; 7 nucleotides line up with TRBD1. This CDR3 has 14 amino acids. Germline CDR1 is SGHKS and CDR2 is YYEKEE (reference sequence). The J segment lost 8 bases and the V segment lost 3 bases, leaving 7 bases of the junction unmatched. In DNA, the CDR3 is TGTGCCAGCAGCTCGCAGGGGGTAGGAGAAAAACTGTTTTTT. This encodes CASSSQGVGEKLFF.

This clonotype is deemed medium-sized. The chain is built from TRBV19 and TRBJ2-7; TRBD1 is a possible D gene (5 bases). Per germline, CDR1 LNHDA and CDR2 SQIVND (reference sequence). This CDR3 is built from 14 residues. The V gene lost 5 bases and the J gene lost 3 bases, with 14 bases spanning the gap. DNA for the CDR3: TGTGCCAGTAGTTCCTCGGACACAAACTACGAGCAGTACTTC. Its protein product is CASSSSDTNYEQYF.

This clonotype was recorded a few times. The chain uses TRBV20-1 and TRBJ2-7; 13 bases agree with TRBD2. Germline V gene sequence: CDR1 DFQATT, CDR2 SNEGSKA (reference sequence). CDR3 length: 15 residues. The V segment lost 3 bases and the J segment 1 base; nucleotides outside the gene matches: 3. This CDR3 reads CSASGGLAGSYEQYF. The CDR3 region has the DNA TGCAGTGCTAGTGGGGGACTAGCGGGGTCCTACGAGCAGTACTTC.

This clonotype is termed medium-sized (0.01 to 0.1%). This chain uses TRBV2 with TRBJ1-1; perhaps TRBD1 as D (5 bases). V lost 2 bases to trimming and J lost 0 bases, with 25 bases between them. Germline CDR1 reads SNHLY; CDR2 reads FYNNEI. The CDR3 length is 20 residues. CDR3 DNA sequence: TGTGCCAGCAGTGAATTTCCCCGCGACGGAGCGAGGGGCTTGAACACTGAAGCTTTCTTT. Protein sequence: CASSEFPRDGARGLNTEAFF.

This clonotype was picked up many times. The chain links TRBV19 to TRBJ2-5, with 7 bases that match TRBD2. The CDR3 covers 14 residues. The trim removed 7 bases at V and 5 bases at J, leaving 10 bases unmatched. Germline CDR1 LNHDA, CDR2 SQIVND (reference sequence). The CDR3 DNA reads as TGTGCCAGTACATTGGGGGGAGGGCGGGAGACCCAGTACTTC. Residues: CASTLGGGRETQYF.

Points on this clonotype: A read error is the likely source, as a far larger clone sits one nucleotide away. DNA of the CDR3: TGTGACAGCAGTGACTCGGCGAACACTGAAGCTTTCTTT. Amino acid sequence: CDSSDSANTEAFF. The chain carries TRBV6-1 and TRBJ1-1; D unclear. This CDR3 is built from 13 residues. CDR1 is MNHNS, CDR2 SASEGT, per germline.

By share, this clonotype ranks as medium-sized (0.01 to 0.1%). The chain couples TRBV6-1 to TRBJ2-7; D perhaps matches TRBD2 (6 bases). This CDR3 is built from 14 residues. Trimming cost V 6 bases and J 6 bases, with 18 bases left between them. Germline CDR1 reads MNHNS; CDR2 reads SASEGT. In DNA, the CDR3 is TGTGCCAGCAGGGTAACGGGCGGGACTGTCGAGCAGTACTTC. Protein product: CASRVTGGTVEQYF.

This clonotype was observed many times. The genes are TRBV18 and TRBJ2-3; the match to TRBD1 covers 8 bases. CDR3 length equals 15 residues. V was clipped by 3 bases and J by 4 bases; unmatched bases: 6. Germline loops: CDR1 KGHSH, CDR2 LQKENI. The CDR3 coding sequence is TGTGCCAGCTCACCGCGGACAGGGCGGGCAGATACGCAGTATTTT. Protein product: CASSPRTGRADTQYF.

This clonotype was detected once. Its ends do not fully match the called genes, so a read error is possible. The chain uses TRBV6-1 and TRBJ2-7, with 7 positions matching TRBD2. Per the germline V gene, CDR1 is MNHNS and CDR2 is SASEGT. This CDR3 contains 14 residues. The CDR3 bases are TGTGCCATCAGTGAAATCGGGACTACCTACGAGCAGTACTTC. It yields the protein CAISEIGTTYEQYF.

This clonotype was observed once. This likely traces to a read error, being one base from a far larger clone. This rearrangement joins TRBV18 to TRBJ2-7, with TRBD2 matching over 12 bases. Trimming at V came to 5 bases and at J to 7 bases, leaving 18 bases not matched to a gene. The CDR3 is 18 amino acids. Germline-derived CDR1 and CDR2 are KGHSH and LQKENI. The CDR3 reads CASSGLAGLGSSYNEQYF. CDR3 sequence (DNA): TGTGCCAGCTCAGGACTAGCGGGATTAGGGAGCTCCTACAATGAGCAGTACTTC.

Note on this clonotype: A read error is likely here: a far larger clone is one base away. Given the absence of the conserved phenylalanine or tryptophan at the CDR3 end, a read error is likely. The chain links TRBV6-2 or TRBV6-3 to TRBJ2-7; perhaps TRBD1 as D (6 bases). CDR3 length: 14 residues. V lost 4 bases and J lost 5, with 15 bases in between. Germline V gene data show CDR1 as MNHEY and CDR2 as SVGEGT. The CDR3: CASSFGQGIDEQYS. CDR3 bases: TGTGCCAGCAGTTTCGGCCAGGGGATCGACGAGCAGTACTCC.

This clonotype is medium-sized (0.01 to 0.1%) within its sample. This chain uses TRBV20-1 with TRBJ2-3; tentatively, D is TRBD1 (6 bases). Germline V gene sequence: CDR1 DFQATT, CDR2 SNEGSKA (reference sequence). The CDR3 is 11 residues long. V was shortened by 6 bases and J by 6 bases, with 10 bases between the two germline ends. The CDR3 loop is CSAQGLDTQYF. CDR3 bases: TGCAGTGCCCAGGGGCTGGATACGCAGTATTTT.

This clonotype was seen at least ten times. This chain uses TRBV19 with TRBJ1-1; TRBD1 agrees at 7 bases. This CDR3 is built from 15 residues. From germline, CDR1 is LNHDA and CDR2 SQIVND (reference sequence). The junction had 8 bases not matched to a gene; V was cut back by 4 bases and J by 3 bases. The CDR3 spells CASSKDTDRDTEAFF. The CDR3 bases are TGTGCCAGTAGTAAAGACACCGACAGGGACACTGAAGCTTTCTTT.

V gene TRBV28 combines with J gene TRBJ2-7; 7 bases line up with TRBD2. This CDR3 has 15 residues. Trimming took 6 bases from V and 2 from J; bases not matched to a gene: 10. Germline CDR1 is MDHEN and CDR2 is SYDVKM. The CDR3 nucleotides are TGTGCCAGCAGCACTAGCGTTTACTTGACCTACGAGCAGTACTTC. Its protein is CASSTSVYLTYEQYF.

This clonotype occurred many times. V usage is TRBV12-3 or TRBV12-4 and J usage is TRBJ1-1; perhaps TRBD1 as D (5 bases). This CDR3 has 14 amino acids. V lost 3 bases and J 3 bases, leaving 11 bases between the germline ends. CDR3 region: CASSFSGADTEAFF. The CDR3 nucleotides read TGTGCCAGCAGTTTTTCCGGGGCGGACACTGAAGCTTTCTTT.

As to this clonotype: A far more abundant clone sits one base away, making this likely a read error. The chain has TRBV5-1 and TRBJ2-5; TRBD2 matches at 7 bases. The trim removed 1 base at V and 11 bases at J, leaving 20 bases unmatched. Germline V CDR1 and CDR2: SGHRS, YFSETQ. The CDR3 is 17 amino acids. CDR3 protein: CASSLPAGVRTYNEQYF. CDR3 DNA sequence: TGCGCCAGCAGCTTGCCGGCGGGAGTGAGAACCTACAATGAGCAGTACTTC.

V and J are TRBV20-1 and TRBJ2-7, with D unresolved. V lost 3 bases and J lost 8, with 17 bases in between. The CDR3 is 13 residues long. Germline assignment: CDR1 DFQATT and CDR2 SNEGSKA (reference sequence). The chain's CDR3 is CSASPLMGYKQYF. As DNA, the CDR3 is TGCAGTGCTAGTCCCCTCATGGGGTACAAGCAGTACTTC.

The sample holds many counts of this clonotype. This sequence joins TRBV2 and TRBJ1-1, with D possibly matching TRBD1 (5 bases). Germline V gene data show CDR1 as SNHLY and CDR2 as FYNNEI. V gave up 4 bases and J gave up 2 bases, with 8 bases separating them. The CDR3 loop spans 13 amino acids. CDR3 sequence (DNA): TGTGCCAGCAGTGGACAGACAAACACTGAAGCTTTCTTT. Protein sequence: CASSGQTNTEAFF.

This clonotype was detected ten times or more. This chain links TRBV19 with TRBJ2-2, with 9 bases aligning to TRBD2. Germline CDR1 LNHDA, CDR2 SQIVND (reference sequence). V shed 6 bases and J 2 bases; nucleotides not matched to a gene: 7. This CDR3 contains 16 residues. In DNA, the CDR3 is TGTGCCAGTAGGGGGACTAGCCGGGGAAACACCGGGGAGCTGTTTTTT. Amino acids: CASRGTSRGNTGELFF.

This clonotype has just a few counts. This likely came from a read error, as a far larger clone is one base away. The chain employs TRBV6-2 or TRBV6-3 and TRBJ2-7, with D tentatively TRBD2 (7 bases). Per the germline V gene, CDR1 is MNHEY and CDR2 is SVGEGT. Trimming cost V 7 bases and J 4 bases, with 17 bases left between them. The CDR3 consists of 14 residues. The CDR3 DNA sequence: TGTGCCAGCACAAGGGGGAGGGATAGGTACGAGCAGTACTTC. Its protein product is CASTRGRDRYEQYF.

This clonotype was seen many times. This chain connects TRBV28 to TRBJ2-5, with 7 bases fitting TRBD2. Trimming at V came to 4 bases and at J to 4 bases, leaving 12 bases not matched to a gene. The CDR3 totals 16 residues. The V gene's germline CDR1 is MDHEN and CDR2 SYDVKM. CDR3 in DNA: TGTGCCAGCAGTTCTCACGGGGCGGGGGATTTAGAGACCCAGTACTTC. This sequence encodes CASSSHGAGDLETQYF. Complete variable domain (other parts from reference TRBV28 and TRBJ2-5): DVKVTQSSRYLVKRTGEKVFLECVQDMDHENMFWYRQDPGLGLRLIYFSYDVKMKEKGDIPEGYSVSREKKERFSLILESASTNQTSMYLCASSSHGAGDLETQYFGPGTRLLVL.

This clonotype is labeled medium-sized (0.01 to 0.1%). The rearrangement uses TRBV5-1 and TRBJ2-7; D uncertain. CDR3 length equals 15 residues. CDR1 and CDR2 (germline): SGHRS, YFSETQ. V was clipped by 0 bases and J by 1 base, with 11 bases between them. DNA of the CDR3: TGCGCCAGCAGCTTGGGACATGGAAATTCCTACGAGCAGTACTTC. Translating gives CASSLGHGNSYEQYF. Full variable domain (remainder filled in from reference TRBV5-1 and TRBJ2-7): KAGVTQTPRYLIKTRGQQVTLSCSPISGHRSVSWYQQTPGQGLQFLFEYFSETQRNKGNFPGRFSGRQFSNSRSEMNVSTLELGDSALYLCASSLGHGNSYEQYFGPGTRLTVT.

In its sample, this clonotype was seen a few times. The genes are TRBV10-3 and TRBJ1-5; D is unclear. The length of the CDR3 is 13 residues. The V and J ends lost 4 bases and 4 bases respectively, with 8 bases between them. CDR1 is ENHRY, CDR2 SYGVKD, per germline. CDR3 sequence: CAISGSENQPQHF. As DNA, the CDR3 is TGTGCCATCAGTGGTAGCGAGAATCAGCCCCAGCATTTT.

By proportion, this clonotype is medium-sized. J is TRBJ1-5 and V is TRBV20-1; no clear D. The V end was cut by 4 bases, the J end by 0 bases, with 13 bases between. Germline-derived CDR1 and CDR2 are DFQATT and SNEGSKA (reference sequence). This CDR3 is built from 15 residues. CDR3: CSATPGADSNQPQHF. DNA of the CDR3: TGCAGTGCTACCCCGGGAGCAGATAGCAATCAGCCCCAGCATTTT.

Ten or more counts support this clonotype. The rearrangement links TRBV7-3 to TRBJ2-3; D gene ambiguous. V was shortened by 0 bases and J by 5 bases, with 6 bases between the two germline ends. In germline, CDR1 is SGHTA, CDR2 FQGTGA. CDR3 size: 13 residues. The CDR3 DNA is TGTGCCAGCAGCTTAACCCTTCGAGATACGCAGTATTTT. Translated: CASSLTLRDTQYF.

This clonotype was seen at least ten times. This clone may be a read error of a much larger clone one base away. V usage is TRBV20-1 and J usage is TRBJ2-1; perhaps TRBD1 as D (5 bases). This CDR3 spans 10 amino acids. Germline assignment: CDR1 DFQATT and CDR2 SNEGSKA (reference sequence). The CDR3 coding sequence is TGCAGTGCTAGACAGGGTGGGTGGCTCTTC. Protein sequence: CSARQGGWLF.

CDR3 bases: TGTGCCAGCAGTTTTAGAAACGACGGGGGCGAGCTGTTTTTT. Translated, it gives CASSFRNDGGELFF. This sequence joins TRBV27 and TRBJ2-2; D may correspond to TRBD1 or TRBD2 (6 bases each). Per germline, CDR1 MNHEY and CDR2 SMNVEV (reference sequence). The V gene lost 3 bases and the J gene lost 11 bases, with 16 bases spanning the gap. This CDR3 contains 14 residues.

Sample share makes this clonotype medium-sized. The rearrangement joins TRBV7-9 to TRBJ2-1, with 9 bases matching TRBD2. CDR1 is SEHNR and CDR2 is FQNEAQ in the germline V gene (reference sequence). This CDR3 spans 16 amino acids. V lost 0 bases and J lost 1; bases outside the gene matches: 1. The CDR3 sequence is CASSLALAGSYNEQFF. CDR3 nucleotides: TGTGCCAGCAGCTTAGCGCTAGCGGGGTCCTACAATGAGCAGTTCTTC.